The 21 T cell receptor beta chains reported below all come from one sample, sequenced in a study of blood T cell repertoires in COVID-19. Repertoires were generated with immunoSEQ multiplex PCR, while TCRdb's copy carries only in-frame clones and drops some. In the table there are 200,000 to 250,000 clones, under 90% of which are singletons. The sequencing sample was made of PBMCs or T cells enriched from blood (not recorded which). The receptors here all came from a woman between 45 and 60 years old who had been exposed to COVID-19.

The chain has TRBV5-1 and TRBJ2-5; maybe TRBD1 (6 bases). Deletions cut 4 bases from V and 1 base from J, with 11 bases between. The germline V gene encodes CDR1 SGHRS and CDR2 YFSETQ. There are 14 residues in the CDR3. CDR3: CASSPDSPQETQYF. The CDR3 DNA follows: TGCGCCAGCAGCCCGGACAGCCCCCAAGAGACCCAGTACTTC.

The chain employs TRBV11-2 and TRBJ1-1; tentatively, D is TRBD1 (6 bases). V was clipped by 3 bases and J by 6 bases, with 14 bases between them. CDR3 length: 14 amino acids. In germline, CDR1 is SGHAT, CDR2 FQNNGV. The CDR3 coding sequence is TGTGCCAGCAGCTTTGGAATGGGGGCAGCTGAAGCTTTCTTT. The encoded protein is CASSFGMGAAEAFF.

V is TRBV10-3 and J is TRBJ1-3; D is perhaps TRBD1 (6 bases). Germline V lookup: CDR1 ENHRY, CDR2 SYGVKD. The CDR3 spans 14 residues. V was cut by 6 bases and J by 4 bases, with 13 bases left in between. The DNA for the CDR3 is TGTGCCATCAGGAGGGGGACGGAAGGAAACACCATATATTTT. It encodes CAIRRGTEGNTIYF.

The chain employs TRBV6-5 and TRBJ2-2; D is perhaps TRBD2 (6 bases). The CDR3 has 15 residues. CDR1 is MNHEY and CDR2 is SVGAGI in the germline V gene. The germline V and J ends were trimmed by 7 bases and 5 bases, with 17 bases remaining between them. In nucleotides, the CDR3 is TGTGCCAGCAAAATAGGGCTTGGGGGGACCGGGGAGCTGTTTTTT. This sequence encodes CASKIGLGGTGELFF.

CDR3 region: CASSSFSGNTIYF. The CDR3 coding sequence is TGTGCCAGCTCGTCTTTCTCTGGAAACACCATATATTTT. This chain connects TRBV12-3 or TRBV12-4 to TRBJ1-3; D gene ambiguous. CDR3 length: 13 residues. V lost 8 bases and J lost 0, with 8 bases in between.

This clone has just one count. This chain joins TRBV19 and TRBJ2-1; 9 bases are a match to TRBD1. The germline V gene has CDR1 LNHDA and CDR2 SQIVND (reference sequence). The CDR3 has 16 amino acids. V trimming: 5 bases; J trimming: 2 bases; junction bases outside the gene matches: 7. The CDR3 bases are TGTGCCAGTAGTTCGGCCGGGACAGGGCCCTACAATGAGCAGTTCTTC. Its translation is CASSSAGTGPYNEQFF.

The genes are TRBV5-1 and TRBJ1-1, with 8 bases that match TRBD1. From germline, CDR1 is SGHRS and CDR2 YFSETQ. This CDR3 spans 16 amino acids. The V segment lost 2 bases and the J segment 1 base; nucleotides outside the gene matches: 7. The CDR3 region is CASSFPGQGPNTEAFF. CDR3 nucleotide sequence: TGCGCCAGCAGCTTTCCCGGACAGGGACCGAACACTGAAGCTTTCTTT.

J is TRBJ1-2 and V is TRBV4-1; D is undetermined. Trimming shortened V by 0 bases and J by 6 bases, and 11 bases separated the two germline ends. The germline gives CDR1 MGHRA, CDR2 YSYEKL. The CDR3 runs to 14 residues. In nucleotides, the CDR3 is TGCGCCAGCAGCCAAGATCGAGAGGGTCATGGCTACACCTTC. It specifies CASSQDREGHGYTF.

The chain joins TRBV5-4 to TRBJ2-1; D possibly corresponds to TRBD2 (7 bases). The V end was cut by 4 bases, the J end by 6 bases, with 14 bases between. There are 14 residues in the CDR3. Germline V CDR1 and CDR2: SGHNT, YYREEE (reference sequence). CDR3 sequence (DNA): TGTGCCAGCAGCCCCGGGGGGACAATCAATGAGCAGTTCTTC. Translation gives CASSPGGTINEQFF.

This chain connects TRBV7-9 to TRBJ1-1; 7 bases map to TRBD1. CDR1 and CDR2 from the germline V gene are SEHNR and FQNEAQ (reference sequence). The CDR3 extends over 15 amino acids. The V gene end was trimmed by 5 bases and the J gene end by 7 bases; junction bases not matched to a gene: 13. In DNA form, the CDR3 reads TGTGCCAGCAGCAGTTATTCCGGGACAGTCTATGAAGCTTTCTTT. Translation gives CASSSYSGTVYEAFF. Together with reference TRBV7-9 and TRBJ1-1, the CDR3 gives the full variable domain: DTGVSQNPRHKITKRGQNVTFRCDPISEHNRLYWYRQTLGQGPEFLTYFQNEAQLEKSRLLSDRFSAERPKGSFSTLEIQRTEQGDSAMYLCASSSYSGTVYEAFFGQGTRLTVV.

The CDR3 reads CASSQETPRKAGLSYNEQFF. For the CDR3, the DNA is TGCGCCAGCAGCCAAGAGACGCCCCGGAAAGCGGGGCTTTCCTACAATGAGCAGTTCTTC. The chain is built from TRBV4-3 and TRBJ2-1, with TRBD2 matching 7 bases. V was pared by 0 bases and J by 1 base, with 15 bases of the junction left unmatched. Germline V lookup: CDR1 LGHNA, CDR2 YSLEER. There are 20 residues in the CDR3.

The chain uses TRBV7-9 and TRBJ1-4, with TRBD1 matching over 9 bases. Losses at the gene ends were 4 bases for V and 6 bases for J; bases not matched to a gene: 12. The CDR3 consists of 17 residues. Per germline, CDR1 SEHNR and CDR2 FQNEAQ (reference sequence). The CDR3 DNA is TGTGCCAGCAGCTCTCCGGGACAGGGACTATTACATGAAAAACTGTTTTTT. Encoded protein: CASSSPGQGLLHEKLFF.

A single count supports this clone. The gene calls are TRBV11-2 and TRBJ2-5, with 9 bases that match TRBD1. Germline loops: CDR1 SGHAT, CDR2 FQNNGV. This CDR3 is built from 17 residues. V was pared by 1 base and J by 5 bases, with 11 bases of the junction left unmatched. CDR3 residues: CASSLAPHRGRRETQYF. CDR3 nucleotide sequence: TGTGCCAGCAGCTTAGCCCCACACAGGGGGCGAAGGGAGACCCAGTACTTC. Using reference TRBV11-2 and TRBJ2-5 for the parts outside the CDR3, the full variable domain is EAGVAQSPRYKIIEKRQSVAFWCNPISGHATLYWYQQILGQGPKLLIQFQNNGVVDDSQLPKDRFSAERLKGVDSTLKIQPAKLEDSAVYLCASSLAPHRGRRETQYFGPGTRLLVL.

The chain couples TRBV9 to TRBJ1-1; D not resolved. The germline V gene has CDR1 SGDLS and CDR2 YYNGEE. V lost 0 bases to trimming and J lost 6 bases, with 12 bases between them. The CDR3 runs to 14 residues. The CDR3 DNA reads as TGTGCCAGCAGCGTAGATCGTGTCGCGCCTGAAGCTTTCTTT. Translating it yields CASSVDRVAPEAFF.

The chain is built from TRBV5-6 and TRBJ1-1; no definite D call. Germline V gives CDR1 SGHDT, CDR2 YYEEEE. Trimming stripped 4 bases from V and 8 bases from J, with 12 bases between. This CDR3 has 12 residues. The CDR3 region has the DNA TGTGCCAGCAGCCCTGGTAGCCGCGAAGCTTTCTTT. Translated, it gives CASSPGSREAFF.

The V gene is TRBV24-1, the J gene TRBJ2-1; the match to TRBD2 covers 7 bases. The germline gives CDR1 KGHDR, CDR2 SFDVKD. With 3 bases clipped from V and 7 bases from J, the junction kept 17 bases outside the gene matches. CDR3 size: 18 residues. The CDR3 is CATSDPGISGTGKNEQFF. CDR3 nucleotide sequence: TGTGCCACCAGTGATCCCGGGATCAGCGGGACGGGAAAGAATGAGCAGTTCTTC.

The genes are TRBV5-1 and TRBJ1-2; possibly TRBD1 for D (6 bases). The CDR3 length is 14 residues. Trimming shortened V by 0 bases and J by 5 bases, and 11 bases separated the two germline ends. Germline V lookup: CDR1 SGHRS, CDR2 YFSETQ. CDR3 sequence: CASSLENRVYGYTF. For the CDR3, the DNA is TGCGCCAGCAGCTTGGAGAACAGGGTATATGGCTACACCTTC.

The chain has TRBV5-1 and TRBJ2-7; a possible D gene is TRBD1 (5 bases). Germline V gene sequence: CDR1 SGHRS, CDR2 YFSETQ. V was clipped by 2 bases and J by 2 bases, with 20 bases between them. The CDR3 is made up of 17 amino acids. CDR3: CASSLTAVQGRAYEQYF. For the CDR3, the DNA is TGCGCCAGCAGCTTAACCGCTGTGCAGGGCAGGGCCTACGAGCAGTACTTC.

The CDR3 here is CAWSGGRDSPLHF. The CDR3 nucleotides are TGTGCCTGGAGTGGGGGCCGAGATTCACCCCTCCACTTT. The chain has TRBV30 and TRBJ1-6, with TRBD1 as a possible D gene (5 bases). This CDR3 is 13 amino acids long. Germline values: CDR1 GTSNPN, CDR2 SVGIG (reference sequence). V lost 1 base and J lost 8, with 9 bases in between.

A few counts support this clone. V and J are TRBV7-2 and TRBJ1-1, with 8 bases that match TRBD1. Germline loops: CDR1 SGHTA, CDR2 FQGNSA. The V gene end was trimmed by 8 bases and the J gene end by 4 bases; junction bases not matched to a gene: 12. This CDR3 spans 15 amino acids. CDR3 sequence: CASGRGRAAFTEAFF. The CDR3 region has the DNA TGTGCCAGCGGCAGGGGGCGAGCGGCATTCACTGAAGCTTTCTTT.

Comments on this clone: The sample holds other DNA sequences that translate to the same CDR3. This chain links TRBV19 with TRBJ1-5; 8 bases map to TRBD1. The length of the CDR3 is 14 residues. Looked up from germline, CDR1 is LNHDA and CDR2 is SQIVND (reference sequence). J was trimmed by 7 bases and V by 3 bases; bases with no gene match: 5. The CDR3 DNA follows: TGTGCCAGTAGTATCGACAGGGGAGGCCAGCCCCAGCATTTT. Protein product: CASSIDRGGQPQHF. Together with reference TRBV19 and TRBJ1-5, the CDR3 gives the full variable domain: DGGITQSPKYLFRKEGQNVTLSCEQNLNHDAMYWYRQDPGQGLRLIYYSQIVNDFQKGDIAEGYSVSREKKESFPLTVTSAQKNPTAFYLCASSIDRGGQPQHFGDGTRLSIL.